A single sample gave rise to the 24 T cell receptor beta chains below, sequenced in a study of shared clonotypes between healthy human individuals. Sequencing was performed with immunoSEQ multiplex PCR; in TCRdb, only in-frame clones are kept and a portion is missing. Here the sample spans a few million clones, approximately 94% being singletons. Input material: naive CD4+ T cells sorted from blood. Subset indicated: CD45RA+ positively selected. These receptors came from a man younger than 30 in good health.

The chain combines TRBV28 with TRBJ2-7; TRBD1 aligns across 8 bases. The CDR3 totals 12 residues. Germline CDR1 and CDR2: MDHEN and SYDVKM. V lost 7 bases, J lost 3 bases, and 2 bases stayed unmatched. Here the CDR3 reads CASTDRDYEQYF. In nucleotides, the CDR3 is TGTGCCAGCACGGACAGGGACTACGAGCAGTACTTC.

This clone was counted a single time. The CDR3 DNA reads TGTGCCTGGAGTTTCGCGGACACCATATATTTT. Translating gives CAWSFADTIYF. V gene TRBV30 combines with J gene TRBJ1-3; D is ambiguous. CDR3 length: 11 amino acids. Germline V gives CDR1 GTSNPN, CDR2 SVGIG (reference sequence). Trimming took 2 bases from V and 8 from J, leaving 7 bases between them.

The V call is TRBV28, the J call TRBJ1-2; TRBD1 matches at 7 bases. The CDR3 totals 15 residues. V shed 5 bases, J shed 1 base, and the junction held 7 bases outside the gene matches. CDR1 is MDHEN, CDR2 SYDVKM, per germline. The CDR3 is CASSLPTGLNYGYTF. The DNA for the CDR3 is TGTGCCAGCAGTCTCCCGACAGGGCTTAACTATGGCTACACCTTC.

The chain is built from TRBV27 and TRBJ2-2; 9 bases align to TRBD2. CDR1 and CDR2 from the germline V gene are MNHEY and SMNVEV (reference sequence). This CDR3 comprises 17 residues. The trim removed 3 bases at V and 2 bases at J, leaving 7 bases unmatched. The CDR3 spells CASSFTTSGSNTGELFF. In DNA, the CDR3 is TGTGCCAGCAGTTTCACCACTAGCGGGTCTAACACCGGGGAGCTGTTTTTT.

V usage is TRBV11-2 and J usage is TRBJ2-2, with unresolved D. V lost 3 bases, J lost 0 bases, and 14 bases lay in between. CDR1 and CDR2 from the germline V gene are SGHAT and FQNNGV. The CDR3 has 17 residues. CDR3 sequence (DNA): TGTGCCAGCAGCTTGGGTAGTATCGGCTCGAACACCGGGGAGCTGTTTTTT. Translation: CASSLGSIGSNTGELFF.

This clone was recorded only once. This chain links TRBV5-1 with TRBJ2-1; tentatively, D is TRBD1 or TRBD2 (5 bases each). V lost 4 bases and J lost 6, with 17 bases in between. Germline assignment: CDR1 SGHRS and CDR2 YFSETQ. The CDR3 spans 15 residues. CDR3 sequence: CASSKTQGAGNEQFF. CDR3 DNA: TGCGCCAGCAGCAAGACCCAGGGCGCGGGCAATGAGCAGTTCTTC.

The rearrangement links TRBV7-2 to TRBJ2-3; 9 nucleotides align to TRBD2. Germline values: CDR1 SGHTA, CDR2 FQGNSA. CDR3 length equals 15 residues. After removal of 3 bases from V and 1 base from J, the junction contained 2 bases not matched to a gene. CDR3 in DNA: TGTGCCAGCAGCTTCCTAGCGGGACGCACAGATACGCAGTATTTT. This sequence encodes CASSFLAGRTDTQYF.

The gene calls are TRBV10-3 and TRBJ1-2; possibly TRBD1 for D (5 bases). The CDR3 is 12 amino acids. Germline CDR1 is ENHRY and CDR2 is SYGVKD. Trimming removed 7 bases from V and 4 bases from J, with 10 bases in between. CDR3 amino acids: CAITPDTYGYTF. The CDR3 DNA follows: TGTGCCATCACCCCGGACACCTATGGCTACACCTTC.

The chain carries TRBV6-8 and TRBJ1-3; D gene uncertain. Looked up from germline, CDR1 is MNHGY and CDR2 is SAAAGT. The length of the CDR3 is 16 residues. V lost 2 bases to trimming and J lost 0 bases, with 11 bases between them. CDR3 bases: TGTGCCAGCAGTTACGTAAGCGGGATCTCTGGAAACACCATATATTTT. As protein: CASSYVSGISGNTIYF.

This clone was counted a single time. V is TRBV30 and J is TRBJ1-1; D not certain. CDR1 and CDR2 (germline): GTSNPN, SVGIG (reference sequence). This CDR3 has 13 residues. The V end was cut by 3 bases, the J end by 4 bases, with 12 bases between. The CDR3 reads CAWRPLSGTEAFF. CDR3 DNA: TGTGCCTGGAGGCCACTGAGTGGCACTGAAGCTTTCTTT. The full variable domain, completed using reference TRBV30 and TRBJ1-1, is SQTIHQWPATLVQPVGSPLSLECTVEGTSNPNLYWYRQAAGRGLQLLFYSVGIGQISSEVPQNLSASRPQDRQFILSSKKLLLSDSGFYLCAWRPLSGTEAFFGQGTRLTVV.

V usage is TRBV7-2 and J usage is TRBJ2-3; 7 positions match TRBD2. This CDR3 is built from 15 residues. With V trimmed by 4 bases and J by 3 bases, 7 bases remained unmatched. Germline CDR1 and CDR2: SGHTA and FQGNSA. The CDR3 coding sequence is TGTGCCAGCAGCTGGACCTATAGCGGGACAGATACGCAGTATTTT. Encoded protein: CASSWTYSGTDTQYF. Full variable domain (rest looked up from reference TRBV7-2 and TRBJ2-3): GAGVSQSPSNKVTEKGKDVELRCDPISGHTALYWYRQSLGQGLEFLIYFQGNSAPDKSGLPSDRFSAERTGGSVSTLTIQRTQQEDSAVYLCASSWTYSGTDTQYFGPGTRLTVL.

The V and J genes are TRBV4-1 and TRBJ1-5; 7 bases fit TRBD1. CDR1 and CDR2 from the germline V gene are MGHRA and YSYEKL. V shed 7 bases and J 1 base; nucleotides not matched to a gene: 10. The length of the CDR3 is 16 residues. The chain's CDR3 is CASTPGGKGSNQPQHF. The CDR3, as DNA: TGCGCCAGCACCCCAGGGGGGAAGGGGAGCAATCAGCCCCAGCATTTT.

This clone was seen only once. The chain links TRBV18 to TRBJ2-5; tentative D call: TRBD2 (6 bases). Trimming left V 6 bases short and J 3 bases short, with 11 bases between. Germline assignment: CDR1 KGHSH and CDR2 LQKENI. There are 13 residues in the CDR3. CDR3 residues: CASSGTLKETQYF. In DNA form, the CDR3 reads TGTGCCAGCTCCGGGACTTTAAAAGAGACCCAGTACTTC.

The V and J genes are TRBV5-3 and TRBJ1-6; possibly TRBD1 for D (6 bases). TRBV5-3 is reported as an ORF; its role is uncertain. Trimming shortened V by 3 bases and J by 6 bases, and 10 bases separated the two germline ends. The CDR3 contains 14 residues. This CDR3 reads CARSYGQSNSPLHF. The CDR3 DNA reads TGTGCCAGAAGCTACGGACAGTCTAATTCACCCCTCCACTTT.

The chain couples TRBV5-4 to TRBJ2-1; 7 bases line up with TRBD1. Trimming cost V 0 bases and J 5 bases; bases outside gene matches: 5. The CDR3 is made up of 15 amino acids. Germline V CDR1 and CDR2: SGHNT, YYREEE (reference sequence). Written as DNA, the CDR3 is TGTGCCAGCAGCTTGGTTGGGACAGCGAACAATGAGCAGTTCTTC. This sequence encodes CASSLVGTANNEQFF.

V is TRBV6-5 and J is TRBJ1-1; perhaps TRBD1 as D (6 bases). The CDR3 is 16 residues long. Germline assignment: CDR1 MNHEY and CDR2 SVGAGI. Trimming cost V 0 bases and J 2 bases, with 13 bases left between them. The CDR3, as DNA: TGTGCCAGCAGTTACTCGACAGGCAGGACAAACACTGAAGCTTTCTTT. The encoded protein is CASSYSTGRTNTEAFF.

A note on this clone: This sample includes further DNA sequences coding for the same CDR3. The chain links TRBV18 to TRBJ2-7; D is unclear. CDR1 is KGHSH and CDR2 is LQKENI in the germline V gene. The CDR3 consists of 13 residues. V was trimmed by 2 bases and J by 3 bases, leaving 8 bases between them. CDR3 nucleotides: TGTGCCAGCTCACCAGGGGTGAACTACGAGCAGTACTTC. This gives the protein CASSPGVNYEQYF.

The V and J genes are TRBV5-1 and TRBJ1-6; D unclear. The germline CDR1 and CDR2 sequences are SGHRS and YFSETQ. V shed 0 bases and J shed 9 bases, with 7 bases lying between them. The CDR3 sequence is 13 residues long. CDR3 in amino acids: CASSLESPSPLHF. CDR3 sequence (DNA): TGCGCCAGCAGCTTGGAGTCCCCTTCACCCCTCCACTTT.

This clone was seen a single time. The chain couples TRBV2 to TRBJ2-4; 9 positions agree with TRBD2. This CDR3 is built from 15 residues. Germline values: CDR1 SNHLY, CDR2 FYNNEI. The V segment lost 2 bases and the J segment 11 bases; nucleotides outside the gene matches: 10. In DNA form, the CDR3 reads TGTGCCAGCAGTGAAAGGGCTAGCGGGGTTAATGTTCAGTACTTC. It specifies CASSERASGVNVQYF.

CDR3 region: CASSLVGLGTSVYNEQFF. The CDR3 nucleotides read TGTGCCAGCAGTTTAGTCGGCCTCGGGACTAGCGTTTACAATGAGCAGTTCTTC. This chain links TRBV28 with TRBJ2-1; 10 nucleotides agree with TRBD2. V lost 2 bases, J lost 4 bases, and 11 bases stayed unmatched. The V gene's germline CDR1 is MDHEN and CDR2 SYDVKM. The CDR3 loop spans 18 amino acids.

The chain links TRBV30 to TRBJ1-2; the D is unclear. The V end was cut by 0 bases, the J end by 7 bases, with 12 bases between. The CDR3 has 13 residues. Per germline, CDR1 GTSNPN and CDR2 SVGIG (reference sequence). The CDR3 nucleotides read TGTGCCTGGAGTGTCTTCTCGAATAGTGGCTACACCTTC. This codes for CAWSVFSNSGYTF.

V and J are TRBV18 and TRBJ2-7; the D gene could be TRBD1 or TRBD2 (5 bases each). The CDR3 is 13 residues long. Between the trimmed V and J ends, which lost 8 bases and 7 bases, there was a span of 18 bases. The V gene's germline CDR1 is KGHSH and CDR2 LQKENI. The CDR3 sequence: CASTGPSLWEQYF. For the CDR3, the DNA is TGTGCCAGCACGGGACCCTCTTTGTGGGAGCAGTACTTC.

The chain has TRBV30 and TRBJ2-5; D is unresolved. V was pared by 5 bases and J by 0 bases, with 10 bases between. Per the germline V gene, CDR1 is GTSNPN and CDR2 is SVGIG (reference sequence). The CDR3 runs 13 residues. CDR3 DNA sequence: TGTGCCTGGGAAAGGACGTACCAAGAGACCCAGTACTTC. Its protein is CAWERTYQETQYF.

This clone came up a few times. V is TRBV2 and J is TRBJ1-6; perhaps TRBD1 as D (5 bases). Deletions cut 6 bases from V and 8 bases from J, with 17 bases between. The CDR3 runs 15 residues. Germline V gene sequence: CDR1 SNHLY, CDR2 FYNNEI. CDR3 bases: TGTGCCAGCAGCTCACTAGGGCAGGGAGATTCACCCCTCCACTTT. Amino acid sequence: CASSSLGQGDSPLHF. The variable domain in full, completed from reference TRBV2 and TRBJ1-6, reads EPEVTQTPSHQVTQMGQEVILRCVPISNHLYFYWYRQILGQKVEFLVSFYNNEISEKSEIFDDQFSVERPDGSNFTLKIRSTKLEDSAMYFCASSSLGQGDSPLHFGNGTRLTVT.